This T cell receptor beta chain was sequenced in a study of early T cells in non-severe SARS-CoV-2 infection. Study overall: Sequencing targeted bulk RNA from unsorted whole blood, leaving chains unpaired.

The TCR library protocol attached unique molecular identifiers to the individual cDNA molecules. TCRdb analysed the 5' RACE reads with MiXCR anew, one entry per CDR3 protein. The sample lists some 57,000 distinct CDR3 sequences, 8% to 9% seen once, with approximately 4% in the top ten. The study, taken as a whole, reports: Lookups in VDJdb leaned toward anti-spike CD8 responses and missed private and CD4 specificities.

This clonotype showed up just a few times. Its antigen remains unknown. CDR1 and CDR2 (germline): SQVTM, ANQGSEA. Trimming shortened V by 7 bases and J by 1 base, and 10 bases separated the two germline ends. This CDR3 is 12 amino acids long. Sequencing was performed on whole blood. The sequence came from an adult who was a healthcare worker with PCR-confirmed SARS-CoV-2 infection or an uninfected control (not recorded which). The V call is TRBV29-1, the J call TRBJ1-1, with D possibly being TRBD1 (5 bases). The CDR3: CSALRENTEAFF. Here the CDR3 DNA reads TGCAGCGCTCTCAGGGAGAACACTGAAGCTTTCTTT. Together with reference TRBV29-1 and TRBJ1-1, the CDR3 gives the full variable domain: SAVISQKPSRDICQRGTSLTIQCQVDSQVTMMFWYRQQPGQSLTLIATANQGSEATYESGFVIDKFPISRPNLTFSTLTVSNMSPEDSSIYLCSALRENTEAFFGQGTRLTVV.